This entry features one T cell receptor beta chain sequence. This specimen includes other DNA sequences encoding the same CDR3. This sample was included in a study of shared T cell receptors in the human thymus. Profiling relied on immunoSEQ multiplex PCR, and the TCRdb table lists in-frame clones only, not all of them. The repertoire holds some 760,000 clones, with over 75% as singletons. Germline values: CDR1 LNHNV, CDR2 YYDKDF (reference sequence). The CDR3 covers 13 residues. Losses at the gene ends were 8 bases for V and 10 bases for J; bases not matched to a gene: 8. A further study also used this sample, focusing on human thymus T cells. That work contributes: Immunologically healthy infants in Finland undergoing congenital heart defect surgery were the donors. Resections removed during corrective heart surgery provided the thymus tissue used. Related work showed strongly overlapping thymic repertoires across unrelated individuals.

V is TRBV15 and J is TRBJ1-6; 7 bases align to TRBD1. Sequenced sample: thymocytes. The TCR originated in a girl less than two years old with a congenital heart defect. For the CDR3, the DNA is TGTGCCACCGGGGACAGTCGAAACTCACCCCTCCACTTT. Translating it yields CATGDSRNSPLHF.